Below, 18 T cell receptor beta chains from the same sample are listed, as sequenced in a study of T cells in narcolepsy. Data came from immunoSEQ multiplex PCR; TCRdb stores just in-frame clones and leaves some out. The sample carries about 30,000 clones, around four fifths recorded once. The sequenced sample was CD45RA- memory CD4+ T cells from PBMCs. These receptors originate from a human donor with narcolepsy.

The chain is built from TRBV5-6 and TRBJ2-7; D not resolved. The CDR3 contains 15 residues. Germline values: CDR1 SGHDT, CDR2 YYEEEE. Trimming removed 1 base at V and 1 base at J, with 12 bases between. CDR3 DNA sequence: TGTGCCAGCAGCTTGATGGCCCCAGCTTCCTACGAGCAGTACTTC. Protein: CASSLMAPASYEQYF. The complete variable domain, with remaining parts taken from reference TRBV5-6 and TRBJ2-7, reads DAGVTQSPTHLIKTRGQQVTLRCSPKSGHDTVSWYQQALGQGPQFIFQYYEEEERQRGNFPDRFSGHQFPNYSSELNVNALLLGDSALYLCASSLMAPASYEQYFGPGTRLTVT.

V usage is TRBV28 and J usage is TRBJ1-1, with D possibly TRBD1 on 5 matching bases. V lost 6 bases to trimming and J lost 2 bases, with 13 bases between them. CDR1 MDHEN and CDR2 SYDVKM come from the germline V gene. The CDR3 runs to 14 residues. CDR3 in amino acids: CASSLFGGNTEAFF. The CDR3 nucleotides read TGTGCCAGCAGCTTGTTTGGGGGAAACACTGAAGCTTTCTTT.

The rearrangement uses TRBV28 and TRBJ1-6, with TRBD1 matching over 7 bases. CDR3 size: 12 residues. V trimming: 8 bases; J trimming: 7 bases; junction bases outside the gene matches: 2. Germline V lookup: CDR1 MDHEN, CDR2 SYDVKM. CDR3 sequence reads: CASGTANSPLHF. The CDR3 DNA sequence: TGTGCCAGCGGGACAGCAAATTCACCCCTCCACTTT.

The rearrangement links TRBV5-4 to TRBJ1-2; D remains unclear. Germline V gives CDR1 SGHNT, CDR2 YYREEE (reference sequence). The CDR3 contains 13 residues. Between the trimmed V and J ends, which lost 0 bases and 3 bases, there was a span of 6 bases. Written as DNA, the CDR3 is TGTGCCAGCAGCTTGGGTGGGGACTATGGCTACACCTTC. Amino acids: CASSLGGDYGYTF.

This clone was recorded a few times. The chain joins TRBV7-8 to TRBJ1-6, with D hard to call. This CDR3 is built from 11 residues. Per the germline V gene, CDR1 is SGHVS and CDR2 is FQNEAQ. With 9 bases removed from V and 8 bases from J, the gap between germline ends came to 8 bases. The CDR3 bases are TGTGCCAGGGACGTGGATTCACCCCTCCACTTT. The encoded protein is CARDVDSPLHF.

V usage is TRBV10-3 and J usage is TRBJ2-6; D not resolved. This CDR3 is 16 amino acids long. Germline values: CDR1 ENHRY, CDR2 SYGVKD. Trimming removed 3 bases at V and 1 base at J, with 10 bases between. The chain's CDR3 is CAISDPQLSGANVLTF. DNA of the CDR3: TGTGCCATCAGTGATCCTCAGTTGTCTGGGGCCAACGTCCTGACTTTC.

The chain carries TRBV28 and TRBJ2-5; possibly TRBD2 for D (6 bases). Gene TRBJ2-7 matches the end of the DNA better, so the J call may be wrong. Germline V gene lookup returns CDR1 MDHEN and CDR2 SYDVKM. The CDR3 is made up of 14 amino acids. The CDR3 spells CASRAGGNTYEQYF. CDR3 DNA sequence: TGTGCCAGCAGGGCCGGGGGAAATACCTACGAGCAGTACTTC.

V usage is TRBV19 and J usage is TRBJ2-6; no clear D. The germline V gene has CDR1 LNHDA and CDR2 SQIVND (reference sequence). This CDR3 contains 15 residues. Trimming took 4 bases from V and 0 from J, leaving 7 bases between them. The CDR3 sequence: CASSTELSGANVLTF. CDR3 DNA sequence: TGTGCCAGTAGTACGGAGCTCTCTGGGGCCAACGTCCTGACTTTC.

The rearrangement links TRBV29-1 to TRBJ2-5, with TRBD2 matching 10 bases. Germline loops: CDR1 SQVTM, CDR2 ANQGSEA. V was clipped by 2 bases and J by 4 bases; unmatched bases: 1. The CDR3 runs to 13 residues. The CDR3 nucleotides are TGCAGCGTTGAAAGCGGGAGGGGAGAGACCCAGTACTTC. This gives the protein CSVESGRGETQYF.

Written as DNA, the CDR3 is TGCGCCAGCGACCCCAGGGGCTACAATGAGCAGTTCTTC. This codes for CASDPRGYNEQFF. This chain links TRBV10-2 with TRBJ2-1, with D maybe TRBD1 (6 bases). Germline V gene lookup returns CDR1 WSHSY and CDR2 SAAADI. The V end was cut by 8 bases, the J end by 3 bases, with 11 bases between. The CDR3 contains 13 residues.

The chain couples TRBV27 to TRBJ1-2, with 9 bases lining up with TRBD1. The length of the CDR3 is 15 residues. Unmatched junction bases numbered 6, after V lost 5 bases and J lost 2 bases. Looked up from germline, CDR1 is MNHEY and CDR2 is SMNVEV (reference sequence). The CDR3 nucleotides are TGTGCCAGCAGTATTAAGGGACAGGGCAACTATGGCTACACCTTC. Translated, it gives CASSIKGQGNYGYTF.

The rearrangement joins TRBV27 to TRBJ2-1, with 12 bases lining up with TRBD2. This CDR3 has 16 residues. The germline V gene encodes CDR1 MNHEY and CDR2 SMNVEV (reference sequence). V dropped 4 bases and J dropped 6; count of bases not matched to a gene: 7. CDR3 protein: CASSSFLAGGGNEQFF. DNA for the CDR3: TGTGCCAGCAGTTCTTTTCTAGCGGGAGGGGGCAATGAGCAGTTCTTC.

The CDR3 protein is CASRRGVEGTQYF. The CDR3 region has the DNA TGTGCCAGCAGGAGAGGGGTGGAAGGCACGCAGTATTTT. This rearrangement joins TRBV6-5 to TRBJ2-3, with D perhaps given as TRBD1 or TRBD2 (5 bases each). The CDR3 runs to 13 residues. Germline V gives CDR1 MNHEY, CDR2 SVGAGI. The V end lost 6 bases, the J end lost 9 bases, and 16 bases lay between the germline ends.

The V and J genes are TRBV5-5 and TRBJ2-5; TRBD2 is a possible D gene (6 bases). Near its end, the DNA agrees better with TRBJ2-7, so the J call may be wrong. CDR1 SGHKS and CDR2 YYEKEE come from the germline V gene (reference sequence). CDR3 length equals 14 residues. CDR3 sequence reads: CASSRDSQTYEQYF. The CDR3 coding sequence is TGTGCCAGCAGCAGGGACTCTCAAACCTACGAGCAGTACTTC.

This clone showed up just a few times. DNA for the CDR3: TGTGCCAGCAGCTTAGCCCAAGAGACCCAGTACTTC. This encodes CASSLAQETQYF. The J gene is TRBJ2-5, the V gene TRBV7-2; D is unclear. Deletions cut 0 bases from V and 1 base from J, with 0 bases between. The CDR3 has 12 amino acids. Germline-derived CDR1 and CDR2 are SGHTA and FQGNSA. Based on the CDR3 plus reference TRBV7-2 and TRBJ2-5, the full variable domain is GAGVSQSPSNKVTEKGKDVELRCDPISGHTALYWYRQSLGQGLEFLIYFQGNSAPDKSGLPSDRFSAERTGGSVSTLTIQRTQQEDSAVYLCASSLAQETQYFGPGTRLLVL.

CDR3 residues: CASSRIRGGEQYF. The CDR3 nucleotides are TGTGCCAGCAGCCGCATCCGGGGGGGCGAGCAGTACTTC. The genes are TRBV7-2 and TRBJ2-7, with 8 nucleotides matching TRBD2. Germline CDR1 is SGHTA and CDR2 is FQGNSA. CDR3 length: 13 residues. J lost 6 bases, V lost 5 bases, and 6 bases had no gene match.

The rearrangement uses TRBV11-2 and TRBJ1-5; weak D call: TRBD1 (6 bases). This CDR3 spans 15 amino acids. Trimming removed 5 bases at V and 0 bases at J, with 11 bases between. The germline CDR1 and CDR2 sequences are SGHAT and FQNNGV. CDR3: CASSLRTDSNQPQHF. DNA of the CDR3: TGTGCCAGCAGCCTACGGACAGATAGCAATCAGCCCCAGCATTTT.

The chain uses TRBV7-9 and TRBJ1-4, with D hard to call. Germline values: CDR1 SEHNR, CDR2 FQNEAQ (reference sequence). The CDR3 length is 14 residues. V lost 4 bases and J 8 bases, leaving 14 bases between the germline ends. In nucleotides, the CDR3 is TGTGCCAGCAGCTCATCCCCTGGTGGCGAAAAACTGTTTTTT. Protein sequence: CASSSSPGGEKLFF.